These T cell receptor beta chains were read from a single sample in a study of shared clonotypes between healthy human individuals. The table came from immunoSEQ multiplex PCR; TCRdb's copy has only in-frame clones and leaves some out. The sample records 2 million to 2.5 million clones, approximately 94% being singletons. The sequenced sample consisted of naive CD8+ T cells sorted from blood. Receptors were obtained from a man between 18 and 29 years old in good health. Both conserved end residues are part of each CDR3. The order of the fields is clone size, J gene, D gene, V gene, CDR3 protein. A D gene is named only where the DNA matches it firmly. Only some rows state a clone size, as once, few, many or a class for expanded clones.

clone_size: .; j_call: TRBJ2-2; d_call: .; v_call: TRBV19; cdr3_aa: CASSLVTGELFF
clone_size: .; j_call: TRBJ2-7; d_call: .; v_call: TRBV9; cdr3_aa: CASSLGNGGTYEQYF
clone_size: .; j_call: TRBJ1-1; d_call: .; v_call: TRBV15; cdr3_aa: CATSRPPTDEAFF
clone_size: .; j_call: TRBJ2-5; d_call: .; v_call: TRBV9; cdr3_aa: CASSPPSVGETQYF
clone_size: .; j_call: TRBJ1-4; d_call: .; v_call: TRBV30; cdr3_aa: CAWRDHNEKLFF
clone_size: .; j_call: TRBJ1-3; d_call: .; v_call: TRBV2; cdr3_aa: CASSETGPGNTIYF
clone_size: .; j_call: TRBJ2-3; d_call: TRBD2; v_call: TRBV19; cdr3_aa: CASSIRLAGTDTQYF
clone_size: .; j_call: TRBJ2-1; d_call: TRBD2; v_call: TRBV4-1; cdr3_aa: CASSGEREDLSYNEQFF
clone_size: .; j_call: TRBJ2-3; d_call: .; v_call: TRBV4-1; cdr3_aa: CASSFGPGSADTQYF
clone_size: .; j_call: TRBJ2-3; d_call: TRBD2; v_call: TRBV28; cdr3_aa: CASSSSTSGIRWADTQYF
clone_size: .; j_call: TRBJ1-1; d_call: .; v_call: TRBV7-2; cdr3_aa: CASSLTSGGRDTFF
clone_size: .; j_call: TRBJ1-5; d_call: .; v_call: TRBV19; cdr3_aa: CASSTGTPTDQPQHF
clone_size: .; j_call: TRBJ1-1; d_call: .; v_call: TRBV4-1; cdr3_aa: CASSQAGLGNTEAFF
clone_size: .; j_call: TRBJ2-2; d_call: TRBD2; v_call: TRBV7-9; cdr3_aa: CASSNGLGRSGELFF
clone_size: .; j_call: TRBJ2-2; d_call: .; v_call: TRBV5-6; cdr3_aa: CASSLELVGSGYNTGELFF
clone_size: once; j_call: TRBJ2-7; d_call: .; v_call: TRBV19; cdr3_aa: CASSLTGQTYEQYF
clone_size: .; j_call: TRBJ1-1; d_call: TRBD1; v_call: TRBV27; cdr3_aa: CASSSLTGGNPEAFF
clone_size: .; j_call: TRBJ1-1; d_call: TRBD1; v_call: TRBV7-3; cdr3_aa: CASSLEGTGSTEAFF
clone_size: .; j_call: TRBJ2-3; d_call: TRBD2; v_call: TRBV5-1; cdr3_aa: CASSLVTGTSTADTQYF
clone_size: .; j_call: TRBJ2-5; d_call: .; v_call: TRBV15; cdr3_aa: CATSGRGSQETQYF
clone_size: .; j_call: TRBJ1-4; d_call: .; v_call: TRBV7-9; cdr3_aa: CASSSTEYPEKLFF
clone_size: .; j_call: TRBJ2-7; d_call: TRBD1; v_call: TRBV5-4; cdr3_aa: CASSQDRGQHEQYF
clone_size: .; j_call: TRBJ2-7; d_call: .; v_call: TRBV28; cdr3_aa: CASSLGTGMSYEQYF
clone_size: .; j_call: TRBJ1-2; d_call: .; v_call: TRBV7-2; cdr3_aa: CASSLVETYGYTF
clone_size: .; j_call: TRBJ1-2; d_call: .; v_call: TRBV10-2; cdr3_aa: CASSESRGNYGYTF
clone_size: .; j_call: TRBJ2-6; d_call: TRBD1; v_call: TRBV27; cdr3_aa: CASRTGGPVSGANVLTF
clone_size: .; j_call: TRBJ2-7; d_call: .; v_call: TRBV27; cdr3_aa: CASSFTGFGYEQYF
clone_size: .; j_call: TRBJ1-1; d_call: TRBD1; v_call: TRBV27; cdr3_aa: CASKPTGGWSEAFF
clone_size: .; j_call: TRBJ2-3; d_call: .; v_call: TRBV5-6; cdr3_aa: CASSLAGGSTDTQYF
clone_size: .; j_call: TRBJ2-1; d_call: TRBD1; v_call: TRBV7-9; cdr3_aa: CASTWDRDSYNEQFF
clone_size: .; j_call: TRBJ2-3; d_call: TRBD2; v_call: TRBV2; cdr3_aa: CASTLKGLAAGDTQYF
clone_size: .; j_call: TRBJ2-2; d_call: TRBD2; v_call: TRBV9; cdr3_aa: CASSLGLAGDTGELFF
clone_size: .; j_call: TRBJ2-5; d_call: .; v_call: TRBV20-1; cdr3_aa: CSASEGETQYF
clone_size: .; j_call: TRBJ1-2; d_call: TRBD1; v_call: TRBV6-1; cdr3_aa: CASSEIGPGGGYGYTF
clone_size: .; j_call: TRBJ1-2; d_call: TRBD1; v_call: TRBV13; cdr3_aa: CASSYDRAIGYTF
clone_size: .; j_call: TRBJ2-7; d_call: .; v_call: TRBV27; cdr3_aa: CASSPQVNSYEQYF
clone_size: .; j_call: TRBJ2-1; d_call: .; v_call: TRBV9; cdr3_aa: CASSVYPGSEQFF
clone_size: .; j_call: TRBJ1-4; d_call: TRBD1; v_call: TRBV28; cdr3_aa: CASSLIPGQGEEKLFF
clone_size: .; j_call: TRBJ1-2; d_call: TRBD1; v_call: TRBV7-9; cdr3_aa: CASSYTGTGVRNGYTF
clone_size: .; j_call: TRBJ1-4; d_call: .; v_call: TRBV27; cdr3_aa: CASSFLPANGVTNEKLFF
clone_size: .; j_call: TRBJ2-7; d_call: TRBD1; v_call: TRBV5-8; cdr3_aa: CASSKDREEPYEQYF
clone_size: .; j_call: .; d_call: TRBD2; v_call: TRBV4-3; cdr3_aa: CASSQVSGSREQYF
clone_size: .; j_call: TRBJ2-7; d_call: .; v_call: TRBV2; cdr3_aa: CASRHSYEQYF
clone_size: .; j_call: TRBJ1-5; d_call: TRBD1; v_call: TRBV7-8; cdr3_aa: CASSFPGQGSGNQPQHF
clone_size: .; j_call: TRBJ2-1; d_call: .; v_call: TRBV18; cdr3_aa: CASSPPGGNEQFF
clone_size: few; j_call: TRBJ2-7; d_call: .; v_call: TRBV10-3; cdr3_aa: CAIRGAGTQTYEQYF
clone_size: .; j_call: TRBJ2-5; d_call: .; v_call: TRBV9; cdr3_aa: CASSVGEGGQETQYF
clone_size: .; j_call: TRBJ2-1; d_call: TRBD1; v_call: TRBV2; cdr3_aa: CASTNPDRGGDEQFF
clone_size: .; j_call: TRBJ2-3; d_call: TRBD2; v_call: TRBV15; cdr3_aa: CATSPYGLAGGESDTQYF
clone_size: .; j_call: TRBJ2-1; d_call: TRBD1; v_call: TRBV7-8; cdr3_aa: CASSLSFRDSYNEQFF
clone_size: .; j_call: TRBJ1-2; d_call: .; v_call: TRBV12-5; cdr3_aa: CASGRESYYGYTF
clone_size: .; j_call: TRBJ2-7; d_call: .; v_call: TRBV19; cdr3_aa: CASSIASGLIVPYEQYF
clone_size: .; j_call: TRBJ1-5; d_call: .; v_call: TRBV27; cdr3_aa: CASSSALYQPQHF
clone_size: .; j_call: TRBJ2-2; d_call: TRBD1; v_call: TRBV7-9; cdr3_aa: CASSLPGQGTTGELFF
clone_size: .; j_call: TRBJ2-2; d_call: .; v_call: TRBV19; cdr3_aa: CASSTPFTGELFF
clone_size: .; j_call: TRBJ2-1; d_call: TRBD2; v_call: TRBV14; cdr3_aa: CASSPYRTSPNEQFF
clone_size: .; j_call: TRBJ2-3; d_call: .; v_call: TRBV6-5; cdr3_aa: CASSFSGTDTQYF
clone_size: .; j_call: TRBJ2-7; d_call: .; v_call: TRBV19; cdr3_aa: CASSSLDSYEQYF
clone_size: .; j_call: TRBJ2-7; d_call: TRBD2; v_call: TRBV27; cdr3_aa: CASSFRGTSGFSYEQYF
clone_size: .; j_call: TRBJ1-2; d_call: .; v_call: TRBV4-2; cdr3_aa: CASSQGRGAYGYTF